One and the same sample provided the 19 T cell receptor beta chains below, sequenced in a study of T cell responses to AZD1222 COVID-19 vaccine. Only in-frame clones appear in the TCRdb table, and some are missing; sequencing was by immunoSEQ multiplex PCR. Of 150,000 to 200,000 clones in the sample, over 85% were seen once. The sequences come from peripheral blood, collected on day 0 of AZD1222 vaccination. Receptors were obtained from an adult in good health.

This sequence joins TRBV18 and TRBJ2-7; D is unclear. Germline CDR1 is KGHSH and CDR2 is LQKENI. The germline V and J ends were trimmed by 5 bases and 2 bases, with 13 bases remaining between them. This CDR3 region has 14 residues. The CDR3 region has the DNA TGTGCCAGCTCAAACGACCGCCTCCCCTACGAGCAGTACTTC. Residues: CASSNDRLPYEQYF.

DNA of the CDR3: TGCGCCAGCAGCTGGGGGACAGGGGGAGGCCAGCCCCAGCATTTT. Residues: CASSWGTGGGQPQHF. The chain carries TRBV5-1 and TRBJ1-5; 11 bases align to TRBD1. Germline CDR1 is SGHRS and CDR2 is YFSETQ. V shed 3 bases, J shed 7 bases, and the junction held 6 bases outside the gene matches. The CDR3 contains 15 residues.

V usage is TRBV5-6 and J usage is TRBJ2-3; 10 nucleotides line up with TRBD2. CDR1 and CDR2 (germline): SGHDT, YYEEEE. The V segment lost 3 bases and the J segment 3 bases; nucleotides outside the gene matches: 13. This CDR3 contains 18 residues. The DNA of the CDR3 is TGTGCCAGCAGCTGGGCTGGCGAGCGGGGGGGCGGTACAGATACGCAGTATTTT. Protein: CASSWAGERGGGTDTQYF.

V is TRBV5-1 and J is TRBJ1-3; D gene unclear. Germline CDR1 and CDR2: SGHRS and YFSETQ. Trimming removed 4 bases from V and 3 bases from J, with 5 bases in between. This CDR3 region has 12 residues. The CDR3 loop reads CASSRDGNTIYF. The CDR3 nucleotides are TGCGCCAGCAGCAGAGATGGAAACACCATATATTTT.

V usage is TRBV5-5 and J usage is TRBJ2-1; D unclear. Trimming removed 1 base at V and 5 bases at J, with 7 bases between. The CDR3 loop spans 13 amino acids. CDR1 SGHKS and CDR2 YYEKEE come from the germline V gene (reference sequence). The CDR3 region has the DNA TGTGCCAGCAGCTTGTTCGGAAACAATGAGCAGTTCTTC. Translated, it gives CASSLFGNNEQFF.

This sequence joins TRBV7-2 and TRBJ2-1, with 10 bases aligning to TRBD2. J gave up 4 bases and V 10 bases, and 7 bases lay outside the gene matches. This CDR3 region has 14 residues. The germline V gene encodes CDR1 SGHTA and CDR2 FQGNSA. CDR3 sequence: CATKAGGPYNEQFF. CDR3 in DNA: TGTGCCACGAAAGCGGGAGGGCCTTACAATGAGCAGTTCTTC.

The chain carries TRBV29-1 and TRBJ1-2; D gene unclear. Germline values: CDR1 SQVTM, CDR2 ANQGSEA. The V and J ends lost 7 bases and 2 bases respectively, with 20 bases between them. The CDR3 spans 15 residues. The CDR3 sequence is CSAGLGGQTNYGYTF. DNA for the CDR3: TGCAGCGCCGGTTTAGGTGGGCAGACAAACTATGGCTACACCTTC.

The chain carries TRBV6-5 and TRBJ2-7; 10 nucleotides line up with TRBD2. The V segment lost 4 bases and the J segment 3 bases; nucleotides outside the gene matches: 3. The germline V gene has CDR1 MNHEY and CDR2 SVGAGI. This CDR3 has 14 residues. DNA for the CDR3: TGTGCCAGCAGTTTGTTAGCGGGGGGCTACGAGCAGTACTTC. Its protein is CASSLLAGGYEQYF.

The V and J genes are TRBV5-4 and TRBJ2-3; TRBD1 is a possible D gene (5 bases). Trimming took off 0 bases at V and 6 bases at J, with 11 bases between the two ends. CDR1 is SGHNT and CDR2 is YYREEE in the germline V gene (reference sequence). The CDR3 consists of 14 residues. In nucleotides, the CDR3 is TGTGCCAGCAGCTTGGCACTTCAGGGCGATACGCAGTATTTT. The encoded protein is CASSLALQGDTQYF.

This chain uses TRBV6-1 with TRBJ1-5; D unclear. The CDR3 runs to 16 residues. Germline values: CDR1 MNHNS, CDR2 SASEGT. Trimming cost V 2 bases and J 5 bases, with 16 bases left between them. CDR3 loop: CASSEKTRAGHQPQHF. The CDR3 region has the DNA TGTGCCAGCAGTGAAAAGACGCGGGCCGGTCATCAGCCCCAGCATTTT.

V gene TRBV19 combines with J gene TRBJ2-7; possibly TRBD2 for D (5 bases). The germline V gene has CDR1 LNHDA and CDR2 SQIVND (reference sequence). Trimming shortened V by 6 bases and J by 2 bases, and 17 bases separated the two germline ends. The CDR3 extends over 15 amino acids. In DNA form, the CDR3 reads TGTGCCAGTAGATTCGCCCATTACGGGGCCTACGAGCAGTACTTC. It encodes CASRFAHYGAYEQYF. Looking up the rest from reference TRBV19 and TRBJ2-7 gives the full variable domain: DGGITQSPKYLFRKEGQNVTLSCEQNLNHDAMYWYRQDPGQGLRLIYYSQIVNDFQKGDIAEGYSVSREKKESFPLTVTSAQKNPTAFYLCASRFAHYGAYEQYFGPGTRLTVT.

The chain couples TRBV5-4 to TRBJ2-7; TRBD2 matches at 7 bases. Germline loops: CDR1 SGHNT, CDR2 YYREEE (reference sequence). This CDR3 comprises 14 residues. With 4 bases clipped from V and 2 bases from J, the junction kept 6 bases outside the gene matches. The CDR3 loop is CASSLGTNPYEQYF. As DNA, the CDR3 is TGTGCCAGCAGCCTGGGGACTAACCCCTACGAGCAGTACTTC. Together with reference TRBV5-4 and TRBJ2-7, the CDR3 gives the full variable domain: ETGVTQSPTHLIKTRGQQVTLRCSSQSGHNTVSWYQQALGQGPQFIFQYYREEENGRGNFPPRFSGLQFPNYSSELNVNALELDDSALYLCASSLGTNPYEQYFGPGTRLTVT.

The chain carries TRBV30 and TRBJ1-1, with D possibly matching TRBD1 (5 bases). The V gene lost 2 bases and the J gene lost 1 base, with 8 bases spanning the gap. Germline V gene sequence: CDR1 GTSNPN, CDR2 SVGIG (reference sequence). The CDR3 contains 13 residues. Here the CDR3 reads CAWSRQGNTEAFF. The CDR3 DNA follows: TGTGCCTGGAGTCGTCAGGGGAACACTGAAGCTTTCTTT. Based on the CDR3 plus reference TRBV30 and TRBJ1-1, the full variable domain is SQTIHQWPATLVQPVGSPLSLECTVEGTSNPNLYWYRQAAGRGLQLLFYSVGIGQISSEVPQNLSASRPQDRQFILSSKKLLLSDSGFYLCAWSRQGNTEAFFGQGTRLTVV.

The gene calls are TRBV9 and TRBJ2-1; the D gene is possibly TRBD2 (5 bases). Germline CDR1 and CDR2: SGDLS and YYNGEE. The germline V and J ends were trimmed by 0 bases and 0 bases, with 7 bases remaining between them. The CDR3 loop spans 15 amino acids. CDR3 in DNA: TGTGCCAGCAGCGTAGGAGGGTACTCCTACAATGAGCAGTTCTTC. Amino acid sequence: CASSVGGYSYNEQFF.

In DNA, the CDR3 is TGTGCCAGCAGCTTAACTCCTAACTATGGCTACACCTTC. Protein product: CASSLTPNYGYTF. This chain uses TRBV7-8 with TRBJ1-2; D is unresolved. The CDR3 runs to 13 residues. Germline V gives CDR1 SGHVS, CDR2 FQNEAQ. V was shortened by 2 bases and J by 0 bases, with 4 bases between the two germline ends.

The rearrangement uses TRBV2 and TRBJ2-5; 9 bases map to TRBD1. Germline V gene lookup returns CDR1 SNHLY and CDR2 FYNNEI. The CDR3 runs 18 residues. J gave up 5 bases and V 3 bases, and 16 bases lay outside the gene matches. Written as DNA, the CDR3 is TGTGCCAGCAGTGACACCGGGACAGGGATGGGTTGGGGGGAGACCCAGTACTTC. Translating it yields CASSDTGTGMGWGETQYF.

The rearrangement joins TRBV19 to TRBJ1-3, with a weak D call TRBD1 (6 bases). CDR1 is LNHDA, CDR2 SQIVND, per germline (reference sequence). Trimming cost V 6 bases and J 0 bases, with 21 bases left between them. The CDR3 spans 18 residues. The CDR3 nucleotides are TGTGCCAGTAGCAACCGCACCGGACAGTTCTCCTCTGGAAACACCATATATTTT. Its translation: CASSNRTGQFSSGNTIYF.

This chain connects TRBV3-1 (or the pseudogene TRBV3-2) to TRBJ2-2, with no clear D. The CDR3 length is 12 residues. Trimming pared 8 bases from V and 2 bases from J, leaving 6 bases between. Germline CDR1 is LGHDT and CDR2 is YNNKEL (reference sequence). CDR3 DNA: TGTGCCAGCGCCGGTAACACCGGGGAGCTGTTTTTT. Translated: CASAGNTGELFF.

V is TRBV3-1 (or the pseudogene TRBV3-2) and J is TRBJ1-6, with 7 bases matching TRBD1. Germline-derived CDR1 and CDR2 are LGHDT and YNNKEL (reference sequence). J gave up 0 bases and V 6 bases, and 5 bases lay outside the gene matches. There are 16 residues in the CDR3. CDR3 DNA: TGTGCCAGCAGACAAAGGGACAGCTCCTATAATTCACCCCTCCACTTT. It encodes CASRQRDSSYNSPLHF.